The rows below give T cell receptor beta chains drawn from one sample of a study of spatial heterogeneity in lung cancer. Using its own MiXCR run on the 5' RACE reads, TCRdb lists one record per CDR3 protein. The table has fewer than 10,000 distinct CDR3 sequences, 4% to 6% seen once. The sample here was lung tumor tissue, taken at surgery. The receptors here all came from a female donor with early-stage non-small cell lung cancer. The CDR3 runs from the conserved cysteine through the conserved F or W.

TRBJ2-5 TRBV11-2 CASSPGQGETQYF
TRBJ1-1 TRBV10-3 CAIIQQGGSEAFF
TRBJ2-2 TRBV2 CANKGTAGELFF
TRBJ2-7 TRBV6-1 CASSDVQGAFYEQYF
TRBJ1-1 TRBV25-1 CASSRGTEAFF
TRBJ2-5 TRBV5-1 CASSPRDGQETQYF
TRBJ1-1 TRBV12-3/TRBV12-4 CASRYPGLGGTEAFF
TRBJ2-3 TRBV27 CASSSMLTDTQYF
TRBJ2-7 TRBV5-1 CASSLDYYEQYF
TRBJ2-3 TRBV20-1 CGWALDNTDTQYF
TRBJ1-6 TRBV6-5 CASSYETGLNSPLHF
TRBJ2-1 TRBV6-2/TRBV6-3 CASRTSGYNEQFF
TRBJ2-7 TRBV20-1 CSAQVWSSSYEQYF
TRBJ2-2 TRBV20-1 CSATKQGNTGELFF
TRBJ2-2 TRBV10-2 CASSEPRAVTGELFF
TRBJ2-3 TRBV5-1 CASSKTGAPDTQYF
TRBJ2-2 TRBV28 CASSLPMFGELFF
TRBJ1-4 TRBV19 CESSMTGENEKMFF
TRBJ2-1 TRBV5-1 CASSLGPEPLYNEQFF
TRBJ2-5 TRBV6-5 CASRQEKTQYF
TRBJ1-1 TRBV18 CASSPGQTVNTEAFF
TRBJ2-7 TRBV10-3 CAISASPIYEQYF
TRBJ2-3 TRBV27 CASSFARVTDTQYF
TRBJ2-3 TRBV20-1 CSASRGNTDTQYF
TRBJ1-1 TRBV7-8 CASSFADTSEAFF
TRBJ2-1 TRBV7-9 CASSAPSLTYNEQFF
TRBJ1-1 TRBV5-1 CASSLVSQNTEAFF
TRBJ2-3 TRBV20-1 CSSHSGRATDTQYF
TRBJ2-2 TRBV6-5 CASSYSRTGGMGELFF
TRBJ2-7 TRBV30 CALRTESYEQYF
TRBJ2-1 TRBV6-5 CASSYERENNEQFF
TRBJ2-7 TRBV4-1 CASSRGATEPSYEQYF
TRBJ2-1 TRBV6-5 CGRWTSGLISYNEQFF
TRBJ2-5 TRBV5-5 CASSSTGTGGQKTQYF
TRBJ2-1 TRBV29-1 CSVGTSGRRGEQFF
TRBJ2-2 TRBV9 CASSVEEGEKAGELFF
TRBJ1-2 TRBV13 CASSRKGGTLGYGYTF
TRBJ1-6 TRBV5-1 CASSLVMVRFGSPLHF
TRBJ2-2 TRBV18 CASSPTRTAGELFF
TRBJ1-2 TRBV12-3/TRBV12-4 CASSLWEGDGYTF
TRBJ2-2 TRBV29-1 CSVVGGQFRGELFF
TRBJ2-5 TRBV12-3/TRBV12-4 CASSFGGTQYF
TRBJ2-3 TRBV4-2 CASSQPSRTDTQYF
TRBJ2-1 TRBV10-3 CAISESTAGYNNEQFF
TRBJ2-1 TRBV12-3/TRBV12-4 CASTLGPGRVTFF
TRBJ2-5 TRBV7-9 CASSLDLRRETQYF
TRBJ1-2 TRBV11-2 CASSPRQGYGYTF
TRBJ2-3 TRBV27 CASSGRTSGRFSDTQYF
TRBJ2-3 TRBV20-1 CSARVARASDTDTQYF
TRBJ1-1 TRBV3-1 CASSRGINTEAFF
TRBJ2-5 TRBV11-2 CASSLNRSPGTQYF
TRBJ2-1 TRBV6-1 CASSEALLQVREQFF
TRBJ2-3 TRBV24-1 CATAETSTDTQYF